The 18 T cell receptor beta chains in this list originate from one sample, sequenced in a study of shared T cell receptors in the human thymus. Some clones are missing from TCRdb's copy, which holds only in-frame ones; the method was immunoSEQ multiplex PCR. The sample yields under 450,000 clones, around 93% seen once. The sequencing input was thymocytes. The receptor source for this set is a human donor.

The chain links TRBV5-1 to TRBJ1-2; TRBD1 agrees at 7 bases. This CDR3 is 15 amino acids long. Germline CDR1 is SGHRS and CDR2 is YFSETQ. V lost 0 bases to trimming and J lost 8 bases; unmatched junction nucleotides: 10. CDR3 amino acids: CASSLGQGITRGYTF. In nucleotides, the CDR3 is TGCGCCAGCAGCTTGGGACAGGGAATAACGCGGGGCTACACCTTC.

The gene calls are TRBV6-1 and TRBJ1-1; D possibly corresponds to TRBD1 (6 bases). The CDR3 runs to 14 residues. Germline lookup yields CDR1 MNHNS and CDR2 SASEGT. The ends were cut back, 3 bases at V and 5 bases at J, with 13 bases in the middle. CDR3: CASSDLQGLTEAFF. In DNA, the CDR3 is TGTGCCAGCAGTGACTTACAGGGCCTAACTGAAGCTTTCTTT.

The chain uses TRBV28 and TRBJ1-1; D is unclear. CDR3 length: 16 amino acids. V dropped 5 bases and J dropped 1 base, with 17 bases sitting between them. Germline lookup yields CDR1 MDHEN and CDR2 SYDVKM. DNA for the CDR3: TGTGCCAGCAGTACCCTTAGCCTGAGATCGAACACTGAAGCTTTCTTT. Protein sequence: CASSTLSLRSNTEAFF.

J is TRBJ1-1 and V is TRBV28; 9 nucleotides align to TRBD1. The germline V gene encodes CDR1 MDHEN and CDR2 SYDVKM. V trimming: 1 base; J trimming: 4 bases; junction bases outside the gene matches: 16. This CDR3 has 19 residues. The chain's CDR3 is CASSLLGKNRGREITEAFF. The CDR3, as DNA: TGTGCCAGCAGTTTATTGGGGAAGAACAGGGGGCGCGAGATCACTGAAGCTTTCTTT.

The genes are TRBV2 and TRBJ2-7, with 9 bases identical to TRBD1. Germline V gives CDR1 SNHLY, CDR2 FYNNEI. CDR3 length: 19 residues. V dropped 6 bases and J dropped 4; count of bases not matched to a gene: 22. This chain's CDR3 is CASSFPRTGVNHTRYEQYF. The CDR3 DNA follows: TGTGCCAGCAGCTTTCCTAGGACAGGGGTGAACCATACCCGATACGAGCAGTACTTC. Full variable domain (rest looked up from reference TRBV2 and TRBJ2-7): EPEVTQTPSHQVTQMGQEVILRCVPISNHLYFYWYRQILGQKVEFLVSFYNNEISEKSEIFDDQFSVERPDGSNFTLKIRSTKLEDSAMYFCASSFPRTGVNHTRYEQYFGPGTRLTVT.

The genes are TRBV28 and TRBJ2-2, with D perhaps matching TRBD1 (6 bases). V was trimmed by 3 bases and J by 5 bases, leaving 22 bases between them. CDR3 length equals 18 residues. The V gene's germline CDR1 is MDHEN and CDR2 SYDVKM. CDR3 loop: CASSLVGAGWGRTGELFF. The CDR3 DNA reads TGTGCCAGCAGTTTGGTGGGGGCGGGCTGGGGTCGGACCGGGGAGCTGTTTTTT.

The DNA for the CDR3 is TGTGCCAGTAGTATAAAATCCGGGACAGACACCTACGAGCAGTACTTC. Translated: CASSIKSGTDTYEQYF. The V and J genes are TRBV19 and TRBJ2-7; 7 bases match TRBD1. CDR1 is LNHDA, CDR2 SQIVND, per germline (reference sequence). The CDR3 totals 16 residues. Trimming removed 2 bases from V and 2 bases from J; junction bases left unmatched: 9.

The rearrangement links TRBV7-9 to TRBJ1-1; D ambiguous. CDR1 and CDR2 from the germline V gene are SEHNR and FQNEAQ (reference sequence). The CDR3 loop spans 13 amino acids. Trimming removed 3 bases at V and 4 bases at J, with 9 bases between. CDR3 sequence (DNA): TGTGCCAGCAGCTTGGAATTCGGCACTGAAGCTTTCTTT. Translated, it gives CASSLEFGTEAFF.

The CDR3 sequence: CASSPGMAGFNTEAFF. CDR3 sequence (DNA): TGTGCCAGCTCACCAGGGATGGCAGGGTTCAACACTGAAGCTTTCTTT. The genes are TRBV18 and TRBJ1-1, with a possible D match to TRBD1 (5 bases). The CDR3 is made up of 16 amino acids. Germline values: CDR1 KGHSH, CDR2 LQKENI. V was clipped by 2 bases and J by 2 bases, with 15 bases between them.

This chain uses TRBV10-3 with TRBJ2-7, with D perhaps being TRBD1 or TRBD2 (5 bases each). With 7 bases removed from V and 6 bases from J, the gap between germline ends came to 19 bases. CDR1 and CDR2 (germline): ENHRY, SYGVKD. The CDR3 consists of 14 residues. CDR3 in amino acids: CAIMWTFQGSEQYF. The CDR3 DNA is TGTGCCATCATGTGGACTTTCCAGGGCTCCGAGCAGTACTTC.

This clone was seen only once. The V gene is TRBV28, the J gene TRBJ2-7; D is undetermined. The CDR3 is 13 residues long. From germline, CDR1 is MDHEN and CDR2 SYDVKM. V was shortened by 3 bases and J by 0 bases, with 6 bases between the two germline ends. CDR3: CASSFGISYEQYF. CDR3 coding DNA: TGTGCCAGCAGTTTTGGCATCTCCTACGAGCAGTACTTC.

This chain uses TRBV27 with TRBJ2-7, with D maybe TRBD2 (7 bases). V lost 8 bases, J lost 3 bases, and 20 bases lay in between. The germline V gene has CDR1 MNHEY and CDR2 SMNVEV (reference sequence). The CDR3 extends over 15 amino acids. The CDR3 nucleotides are TGTGCCAGCTCAGGGGCTAGCGGTTGCTGCTACGAGCAGTACTTC. Translation: CASSGASGCCYEQYF.

The V and J genes are TRBV15 and TRBJ2-7; 7 bases fit TRBD1. The ends lost 5 bases at V and 2 bases at J; junction bases unmatched: 9. Germline CDR1 reads LNHNV; CDR2 reads YYDKDF (reference sequence). The CDR3 sequence is 15 residues long. In DNA, the CDR3 is TGTGCCACCAGCGCTCCCGGGACAGCCCCCTACGAGCAGTACTTC. The encoded protein is CATSAPGTAPYEQYF.

This CDR3 is CASSPLPTSGSQETQYF. CDR3 DNA: TGTGCCAGCAGCCCCCTCCCGACTAGCGGAAGCCAAGAGACCCAGTACTTC. This rearrangement joins TRBV28 to TRBJ2-5; 9 bases are shared with TRBD2. Germline trimming cut 6 bases from V and 1 base from J; bases unmatched to any gene: 12. CDR3 length: 17 amino acids. CDR1 MDHEN and CDR2 SYDVKM come from the germline V gene. Based on the CDR3 plus reference TRBV28 and TRBJ2-5, the full variable domain is DVKVTQSSRYLVKRTGEKVFLECVQDMDHENMFWYRQDPGLGLRLIYFSYDVKMKEKGDIPEGYSVSREKKERFSLILESASTNQTSMYLCASSPLPTSGSQETQYFGPGTRLLVL.

The J gene is TRBJ2-1, the V gene TRBV5-6, with TRBD2 matching 7 bases. V trimming: 4 bases; J trimming: 8 bases; junction bases outside the gene matches: 15. The CDR3 loop spans 16 amino acids. Germline V gives CDR1 SGHDT, CDR2 YYEEEE. This chain's CDR3 is CASSPKTRAGRDEQFF. The CDR3 nucleotides are TGTGCCAGCAGCCCCAAAACCCGAGCGGGAAGGGATGAGCAGTTCTTC.

V gene TRBV28 combines with J gene TRBJ1-2; 8 bases are a match to TRBD1. J was trimmed by 4 bases and V by 6 bases; bases with no gene match: 10. The CDR3 runs to 15 residues. Germline CDR1 is MDHEN and CDR2 is SYDVKM. CDR3 DNA sequence: TGTGCCAGCAGCTTAACCAGGGGGCAGGGCTATGGCTACACCTTC. This codes for CASSLTRGQGYGYTF.

This rearrangement joins TRBV12-5 to TRBJ2-5; 13 nucleotides match TRBD2. Germline CDR1 LGHNT, CDR2 FRNRAP. The CDR3 is 22 amino acids. After removal of 3 bases from V and 5 bases from J, the junction contained 24 bases not matched to a gene. The CDR3 loop reads CASGFRDRGIPTSGRPRETQYF. CDR3 in DNA: TGTGCTAGTGGTTTCCGGGACAGGGGGATACCGACTAGCGGGAGGCCTAGGGAGACCCAGTACTTC.

This sequence joins TRBV4-1 and TRBJ2-1, with TRBD1 matching 8 bases. CDR3 size: 18 residues. J lost 4 bases, V lost 0 bases, and 11 bases had no gene match. Germline CDR1 is MGHRA and CDR2 is YSYEKL. The CDR3 region has the DNA TGCGCCAGCAGCCAAGATTCCGACAGGGGTAACCTATACAATGAGCAGTTCTTC. Residues: CASSQDSDRGNLYNEQFF.